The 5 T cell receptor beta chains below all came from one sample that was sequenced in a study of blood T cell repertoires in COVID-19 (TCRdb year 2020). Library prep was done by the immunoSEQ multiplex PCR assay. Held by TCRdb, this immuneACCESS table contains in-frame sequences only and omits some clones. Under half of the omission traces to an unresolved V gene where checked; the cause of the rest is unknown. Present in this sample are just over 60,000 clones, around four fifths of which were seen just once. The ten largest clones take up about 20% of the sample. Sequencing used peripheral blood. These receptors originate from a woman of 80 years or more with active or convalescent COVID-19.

The CDR3 DNA sequence: TGTGCCAGCTCACCCCGCTCAACCGACAGGAGCACTGAAGCTTTCTTT. Translated, it gives CASSPRSTDRSTEAFF. This chain connects TRBV18 to TRBJ1-1, with D possibly matching TRBD1 (6 bases). This CDR3 spans 16 amino acids. V dropped 3 bases and J dropped 4 bases, with 18 bases sitting between them. CDR1 is KGHSH, CDR2 LQKENI, per germline.

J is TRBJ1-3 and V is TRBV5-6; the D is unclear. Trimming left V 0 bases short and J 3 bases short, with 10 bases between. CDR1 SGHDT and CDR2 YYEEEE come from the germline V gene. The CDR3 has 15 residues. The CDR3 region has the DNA TGTGCCAGCAGCTTGGTACGATCAGGTGGAAACACCATATATTTT. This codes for CASSLVRSGGNTIYF.

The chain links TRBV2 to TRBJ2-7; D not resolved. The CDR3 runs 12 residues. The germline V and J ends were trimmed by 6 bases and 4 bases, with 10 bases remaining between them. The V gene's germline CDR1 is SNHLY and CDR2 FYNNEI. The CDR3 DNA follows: TGTGCCAGCAGCCCCCTAGGATACGAGCAGTACTTC. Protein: CASSPLGYEQYF.

CDR3 amino acids: CASSLGVAGDTDTQYF. The CDR3 nucleotides read TGTGCCAGCAGCTTAGGAGTTGCGGGCGACACAGATACGCAGTATTTT. The chain combines TRBV7-3 with TRBJ2-3; perhaps TRBD2 as D (5 bases). Trimming shortened V by 2 bases and J by 2 bases, and 14 bases separated the two germline ends. The CDR3 loop spans 16 amino acids. Per germline, CDR1 SGHTA and CDR2 FQGTGA.

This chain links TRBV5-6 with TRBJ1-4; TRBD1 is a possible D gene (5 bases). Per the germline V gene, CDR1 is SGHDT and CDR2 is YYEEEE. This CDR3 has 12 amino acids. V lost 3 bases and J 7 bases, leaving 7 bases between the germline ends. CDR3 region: CASSWGVEKLFF. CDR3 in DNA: TGTGCCAGCAGCTGGGGGGTTGAAAAACTGTTTTTT.